The entry that follows covers one T cell receptor beta chain sequence. This sample is drawn from a study of blood T cell repertoires in COVID-19. The overall study: Samples taken during acute and convalescent COVID-19 were collected in the United States, Italy and Spain. T cells, B-cell-depleted T cells, or PBMCs supplied cDNA or gDNA.

Original processing notes: It was from reference gene primer amplification that nucleated cell counts were estimated. Sequenced by immunoSEQ multiplex PCR; TCRdb stores in-frame clones only, minus some. D and trimming come from the DNA, and the V and J calls and clone size come from that table. This table has about 520,000 clones, around 85% appearing once. The sequence was obtained from a human donor in a cohort sampled during active COVID-19. Sample: peripheral blood.

The CDR3 loop is CASSFISARYTEAFF. CDR3 DNA sequence: TGTGCCAGCAGCTTCATATCCGCGCGGTACACTGAAGCTTTCTTT. V and J are TRBV5-5 and TRBJ1-1; D gene ambiguous. The CDR3 contains 15 residues. Germline CDR1 reads SGHKS; CDR2 reads YYEKEE (reference sequence). Trimming cost V 2 bases and J 3 bases, with 14 bases left between them.